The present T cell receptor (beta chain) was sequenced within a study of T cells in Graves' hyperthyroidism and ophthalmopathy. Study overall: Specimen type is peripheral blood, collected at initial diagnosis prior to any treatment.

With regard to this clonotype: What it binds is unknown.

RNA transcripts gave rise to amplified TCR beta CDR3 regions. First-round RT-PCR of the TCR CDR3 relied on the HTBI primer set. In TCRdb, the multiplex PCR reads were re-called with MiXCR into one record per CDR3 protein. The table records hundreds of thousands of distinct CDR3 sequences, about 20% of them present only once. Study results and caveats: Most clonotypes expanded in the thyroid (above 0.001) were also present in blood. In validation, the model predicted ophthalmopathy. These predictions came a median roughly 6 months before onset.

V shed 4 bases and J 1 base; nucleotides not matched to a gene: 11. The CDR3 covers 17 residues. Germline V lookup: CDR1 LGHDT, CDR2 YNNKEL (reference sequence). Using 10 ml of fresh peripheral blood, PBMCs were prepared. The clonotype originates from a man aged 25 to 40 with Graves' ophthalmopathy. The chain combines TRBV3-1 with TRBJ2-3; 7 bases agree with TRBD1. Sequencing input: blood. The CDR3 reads CASSPGPRTGRTDTQYF. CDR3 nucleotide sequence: TGTGCCAGCAGCCCGGGCCCGAGGACAGGACGCACAGATACGCAGTATTTT.